A single TCR beta chain is shown here with its context. Template material for amplifying TCR beta CDR3 regions consisted of RNA transcripts. With the HTBI primer set, the TCR CDR3 went through a first round of RT-PCR. From the multiplex PCR reads, TCRdb called clonotypes with MiXCR, one entry per CDR3 protein. This table holds a few hundred thousand distinct CDR3 sequences, about a sixth found once. The data belong to a study of T cells in Graves' hyperthyroidism and ophthalmopathy. J was trimmed by 1 base and V by 3 bases; bases with no gene match: 5. Germline-derived CDR1 and CDR2 are LNHDA and SQIVND (reference sequence). The length of the CDR3 is 15 residues.

Sequencing was carried out using blood. The chain joins TRBV19 to TRBJ1-2; 7 bases align to TRBD1. The origin of this receptor is a woman between 45 and 65 years old with Graves' hyperthyroidism. The CDR3 sequence: CASSIGDSHNYGYTF. Written as DNA, the CDR3 is TGTGCCAGTAGTATTGGGGACAGCCATAACTATGGCTACACCTTC.